This T cell receptor (beta chain) was captured by sequencing in a study of blood T cell repertoires in COVID-19. Original processing notes: Reference gene primer amplification in the assay estimated nucleated cell counts. The method was immunoSEQ multiplex PCR; TCRdb's version includes in-frame clones alone and lacks a portion of them. V and J calls and clone size are those listed in that table; D and trimming were worked out from the DNA. Here the sample spans 150,000 to 200,000 clones, under 90% being singletons. V was cut by 5 bases and J by 0 bases, with 12 bases left in between. Looked up from germline, CDR1 is SGHRS and CDR2 is YFSETQ. CDR3 size: 15 residues.

The rearrangement joins TRBV5-1 to TRBJ1-3; D remains ambiguous. This clonotype was obtained from a man aged 50 to 59 who had recovered from COVID-19. The sequenced sample was PBMCs or T cells enriched from blood (not recorded which). The CDR3 DNA reads TGCGCCAGCAGGGAGGGAATTGACTCTGGAAACACCATATATTTT. Translating gives CASREGIDSGNTIYF.